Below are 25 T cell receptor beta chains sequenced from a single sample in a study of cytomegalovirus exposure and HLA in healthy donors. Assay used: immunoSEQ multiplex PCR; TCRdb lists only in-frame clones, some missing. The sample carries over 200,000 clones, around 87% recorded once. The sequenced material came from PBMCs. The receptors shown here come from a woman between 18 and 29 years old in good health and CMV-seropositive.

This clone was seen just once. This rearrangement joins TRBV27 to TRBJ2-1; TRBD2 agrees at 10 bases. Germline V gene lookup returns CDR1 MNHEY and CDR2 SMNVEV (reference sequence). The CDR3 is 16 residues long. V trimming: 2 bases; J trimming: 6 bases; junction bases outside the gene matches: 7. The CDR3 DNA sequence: TGTGCCAGCAGTTTACTGGAGCGGGAGGGAGTCAATGAGCAGTTCTTC. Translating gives CASSLLEREGVNEQFF.

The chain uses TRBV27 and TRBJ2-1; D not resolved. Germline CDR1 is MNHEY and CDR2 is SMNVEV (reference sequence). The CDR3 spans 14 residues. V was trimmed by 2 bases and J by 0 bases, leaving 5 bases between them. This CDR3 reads CASSLGSSYNEQFF. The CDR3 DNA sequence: TGTGCCAGCAGTTTAGGCAGCTCCTACAATGAGCAGTTCTTC.

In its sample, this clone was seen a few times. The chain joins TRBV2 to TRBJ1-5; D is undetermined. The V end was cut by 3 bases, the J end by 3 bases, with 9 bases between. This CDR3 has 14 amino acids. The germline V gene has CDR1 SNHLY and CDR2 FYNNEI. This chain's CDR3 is CASSERQINQPQHF. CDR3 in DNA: TGTGCCAGCAGTGAGAGGCAGATCAATCAGCCCCAGCATTTT.

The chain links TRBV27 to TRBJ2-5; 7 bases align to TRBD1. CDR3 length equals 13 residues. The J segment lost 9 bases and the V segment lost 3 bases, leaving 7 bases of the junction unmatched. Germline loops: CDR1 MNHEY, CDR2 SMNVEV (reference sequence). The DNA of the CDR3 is TGTGCCAGCAGTTTCGGTACAGGGGCCTCCCAGTACTTC. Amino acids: CASSFGTGASQYF.

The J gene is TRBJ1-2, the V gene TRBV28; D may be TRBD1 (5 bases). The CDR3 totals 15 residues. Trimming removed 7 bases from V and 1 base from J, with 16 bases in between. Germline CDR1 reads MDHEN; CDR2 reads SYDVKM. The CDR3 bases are TGTGCCAGCACCTGGAGGGGCGGAGTTAACTATGGCTACACCTTC. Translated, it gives CASTWRGGVNYGYTF.

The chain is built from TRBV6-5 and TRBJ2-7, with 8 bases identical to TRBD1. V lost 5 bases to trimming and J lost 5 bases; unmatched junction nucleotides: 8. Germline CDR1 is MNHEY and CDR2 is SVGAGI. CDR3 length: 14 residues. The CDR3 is CASSPIQGADEQYF. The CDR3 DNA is TGTGCCAGCAGTCCGATCCAGGGGGCCGACGAGCAGTACTTC.

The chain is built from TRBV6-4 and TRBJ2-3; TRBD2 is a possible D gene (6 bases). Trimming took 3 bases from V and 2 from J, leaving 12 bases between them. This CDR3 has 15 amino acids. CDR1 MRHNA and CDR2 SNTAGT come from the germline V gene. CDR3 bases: TGTGCCAGCAGTGAAGGTAGCGGTTACACAGATACGCAGTATTTT. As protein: CASSEGSGYTDTQYF.

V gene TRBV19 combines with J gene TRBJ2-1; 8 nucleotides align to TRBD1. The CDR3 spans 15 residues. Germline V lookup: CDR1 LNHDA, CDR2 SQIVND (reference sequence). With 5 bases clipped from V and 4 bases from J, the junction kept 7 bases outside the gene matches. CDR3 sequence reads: CASSPGQAEYNEQFF. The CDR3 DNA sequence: TGTGCCAGTAGTCCGGGACAGGCGGAATACAATGAGCAGTTCTTC. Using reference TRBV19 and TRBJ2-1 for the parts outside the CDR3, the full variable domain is DGGITQSPKYLFRKEGQNVTLSCEQNLNHDAMYWYRQDPGQGLRLIYYSQIVNDFQKGDIAEGYSVSREKKESFPLTVTSAQKNPTAFYLCASSPGQAEYNEQFFGPGTRLTVL.

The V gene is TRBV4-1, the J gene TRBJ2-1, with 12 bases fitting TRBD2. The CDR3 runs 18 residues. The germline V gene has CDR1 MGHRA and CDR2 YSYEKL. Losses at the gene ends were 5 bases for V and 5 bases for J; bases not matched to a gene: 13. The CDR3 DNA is TGCGCCAGCAGCGTTCTAGCGGGAGGGCCCCAAATCAACAATGAGCAGTTCTTC. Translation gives CASSVLAGGPQINNEQFF.

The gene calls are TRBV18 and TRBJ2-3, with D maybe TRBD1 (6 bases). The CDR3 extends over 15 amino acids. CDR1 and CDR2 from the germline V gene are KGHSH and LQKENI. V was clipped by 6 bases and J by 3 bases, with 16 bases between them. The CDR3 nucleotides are TGTGCCAGCTCCCCCCCTAGGACAGAAACAGATACGCAGTATTTT. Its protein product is CASSPPRTETDTQYF.

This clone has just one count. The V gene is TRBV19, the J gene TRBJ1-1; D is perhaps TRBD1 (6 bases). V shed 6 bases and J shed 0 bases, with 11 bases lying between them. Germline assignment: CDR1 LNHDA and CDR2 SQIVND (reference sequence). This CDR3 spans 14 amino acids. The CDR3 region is CASSRGQMNTEAFF. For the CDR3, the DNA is TGTGCCAGTAGCCGAGGACAGATGAACACTGAAGCTTTCTTT.

The CDR3 here is CASSLASGIYEQYF. Written as DNA, the CDR3 is TGTGCCAGCAGTTTGGCTAGCGGGATCTACGAGCAGTACTTC. The chain recombines TRBV27 with TRBJ2-7; 9 bases agree with TRBD2. The CDR3 is 14 amino acids. J gave up 3 bases and V 3 bases, and 3 bases lay outside the gene matches. Germline V lookup: CDR1 MNHEY, CDR2 SMNVEV (reference sequence).

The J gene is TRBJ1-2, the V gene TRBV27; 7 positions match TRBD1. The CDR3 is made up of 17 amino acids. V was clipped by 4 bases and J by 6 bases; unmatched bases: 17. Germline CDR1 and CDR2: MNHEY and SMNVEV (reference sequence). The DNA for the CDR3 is TGTGCCAGCAGTTCGTGGGGACAGATATCTACCGGGGATGGCTACACCTTC. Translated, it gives CASSSWGQISTGDGYTF.

This CDR3 reads CASSLSGLSGRLREQYF. CDR3 bases: TGTGCCAGCAGTTTATCGGGACTAAGCGGGAGACTTCGGGAGCAGTACTTC. This chain uses TRBV27 with TRBJ2-7, with 8 nucleotides matching TRBD2. J gave up 7 bases and V 0 bases, and 14 bases lay outside the gene matches. The germline CDR1 and CDR2 sequences are MNHEY and SMNVEV (reference sequence). The CDR3 runs to 17 residues.

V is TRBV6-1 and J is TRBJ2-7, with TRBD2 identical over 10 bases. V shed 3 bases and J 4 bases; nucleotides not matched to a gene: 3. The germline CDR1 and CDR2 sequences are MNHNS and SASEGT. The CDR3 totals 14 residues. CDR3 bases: TGTGCCAGCAGTGAGCTAGCGGGAGAGTACGAGCAGTACTTC. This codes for CASSELAGEYEQYF.

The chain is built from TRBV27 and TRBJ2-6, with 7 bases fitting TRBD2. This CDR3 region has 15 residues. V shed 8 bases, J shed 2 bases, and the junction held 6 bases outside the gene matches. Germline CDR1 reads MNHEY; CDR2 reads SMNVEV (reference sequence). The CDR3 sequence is CASASGTTGANVLTF. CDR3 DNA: TGTGCCAGCGCATCAGGGACTACTGGGGCCAACGTCCTGACTTTC.

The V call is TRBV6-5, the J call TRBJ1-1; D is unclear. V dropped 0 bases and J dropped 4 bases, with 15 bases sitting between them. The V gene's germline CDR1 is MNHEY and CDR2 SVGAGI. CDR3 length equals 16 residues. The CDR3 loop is CASSYSERPWSTEAFF. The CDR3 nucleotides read TGTGCCAGCAGTTACTCAGAACGGCCCTGGAGCACTGAAGCTTTCTTT.

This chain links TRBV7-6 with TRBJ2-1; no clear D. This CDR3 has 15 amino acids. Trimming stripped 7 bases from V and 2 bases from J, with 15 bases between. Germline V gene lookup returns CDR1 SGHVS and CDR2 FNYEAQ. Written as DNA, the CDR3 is TGTGCCAGCACGCTGCGGAACCCCGCCTACAATGAGCAGTTCTTC. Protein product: CASTLRNPAYNEQFF.

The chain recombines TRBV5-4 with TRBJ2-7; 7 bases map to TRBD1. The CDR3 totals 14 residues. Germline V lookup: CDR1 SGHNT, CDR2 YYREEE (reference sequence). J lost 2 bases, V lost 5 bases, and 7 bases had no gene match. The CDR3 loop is CASRSQGVTYEQYF. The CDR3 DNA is TGTGCCAGCAGATCTCAGGGGGTAACCTACGAGCAGTACTTC. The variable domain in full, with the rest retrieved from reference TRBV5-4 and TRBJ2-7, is ETGVTQSPTHLIKTRGQQVTLRCSSQSGHNTVSWYQQALGQGPQFIFQYYREEENGRGNFPPRFSGLQFPNYSSELNVNALELDDSALYLCASRSQGVTYEQYFGPGTRLTVT.

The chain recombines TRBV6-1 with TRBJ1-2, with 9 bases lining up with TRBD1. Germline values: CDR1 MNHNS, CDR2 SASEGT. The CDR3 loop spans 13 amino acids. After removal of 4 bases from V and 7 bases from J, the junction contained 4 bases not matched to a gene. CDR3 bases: TGTGCCAGCAGTGTGGGACAGGGTATTGGCTACACCTTC. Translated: CASSVGQGIGYTF.

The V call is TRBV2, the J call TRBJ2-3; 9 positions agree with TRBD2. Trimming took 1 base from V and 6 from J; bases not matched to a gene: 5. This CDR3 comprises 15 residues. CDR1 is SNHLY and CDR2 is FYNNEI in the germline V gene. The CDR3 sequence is CASSEDSGSGDTQYF. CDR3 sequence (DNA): TGTGCCAGCAGTGAAGATAGCGGGAGTGGGGATACGCAGTATTTT.

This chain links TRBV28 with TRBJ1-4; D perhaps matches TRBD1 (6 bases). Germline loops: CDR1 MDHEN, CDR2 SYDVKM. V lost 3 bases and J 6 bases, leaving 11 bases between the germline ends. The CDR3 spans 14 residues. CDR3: CASSLGPGDEKLFF. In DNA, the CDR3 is TGTGCCAGCAGTTTGGGGCCAGGGGATGAAAAACTGTTTTTT.

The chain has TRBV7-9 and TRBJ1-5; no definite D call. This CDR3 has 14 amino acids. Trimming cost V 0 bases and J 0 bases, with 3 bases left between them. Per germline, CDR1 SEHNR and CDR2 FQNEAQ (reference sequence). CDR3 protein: CASSLAFSNQPQHF. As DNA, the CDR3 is TGTGCCAGCAGCTTAGCCTTTAGCAATCAGCCCCAGCATTTT.

The CDR3 reads CASRDRTGIQETQYF. The CDR3 region has the DNA TGTGCCAGCAGGGATAGAACAGGGATCCAAGAGACCCAGTACTTC. The rearrangement links TRBV5-4 to TRBJ2-5; D might be TRBD1 (6 bases). The length of the CDR3 is 15 residues. Germline CDR1 is SGHNT and CDR2 is YYREEE (reference sequence). The germline V and J ends were trimmed by 5 bases and 1 base, with 15 bases remaining between them.

DNA of the CDR3: TGTGCCAGCAGCTTTTCTCCCTGGGAACAGGGGGCTAGGTACAATGAGCAGTTCTTC. Encoded protein: CASSFSPWEQGARYNEQFF. The V call is TRBV7-9, the J call TRBJ2-1, with 9 nucleotides matching TRBD1. This CDR3 is 19 amino acids long. V trimming: 3 bases; J trimming: 4 bases; junction bases outside the gene matches: 16. In germline, CDR1 is SEHNR, CDR2 FQNEAQ (reference sequence).